A single T cell receptor beta chain is shown here with its context. How the authors handled the data: Cell counts per sample came from amplifying reference gene primers. Repertoires were generated with immunoSEQ multiplex PCR, while TCRdb's copy carries only in-frame clones and drops some. The V and J calls and the clone size are those of that table, but D and trimming were determined from the DNA. The sample holds roughly 80,000 clones, approximately 80% seen once. The data derive from a study of blood T cell repertoires in COVID-19. Study-wide background: Researchers got acute and convalescent COVID-19 samples from the United States, Italy and Spain.

Deletions cut 0 bases from V and 2 bases from J, with 10 bases between. The CDR3 has 15 amino acids. Germline V gives CDR1 SGDLS, CDR2 YYNGEE. The clonotype was recovered from a human donor in a cohort sampled during active COVID-19. This rearrangement joins TRBV9 to TRBJ2-3, with D perhaps TRBD1 (6 bases). Source material: peripheral blood. The CDR3, as DNA: TGTGCCAGCAGCGTAGTCCGGGACAACACAGATACGCAGTATTTT. Its protein is CASSVVRDNTDTQYF.